Following are 14 T cell receptor beta chains from one sample sequenced in a study of shared T cell receptors in the human thymus. Repertoires were generated with immunoSEQ multiplex PCR, while TCRdb's copy carries only in-frame clones and drops some. This sample yields 650,000 to 950,000 clones, of which approximately 83% are seen a single time; over 0.008% belongs to the top ten. These records were also assigned to another study, of human thymus T cells.

The sample comprised thymocytes. These receptor sequences come from a girl under three years old with a congenital heart defect.

In this sample, this clone turned up a few times. The chain uses TRBV19 and TRBJ1-1; 7 nucleotides line up with TRBD1. Per germline, CDR1 LNHDA and CDR2 SQIVND (reference sequence). CDR3 size: 13 residues. Trimming removed 6 bases from V and 7 bases from J; junction bases left unmatched: 8. This CDR3 reads CASSFRGASEAFF. The CDR3 DNA follows: TGTGCCAGTAGCTTCAGGGGGGCGAGTGAAGCTTTCTTT.

V and J are TRBV5-8 and TRBJ1-2, with TRBD1 identical over 7 bases. Germline V gives CDR1 SGHTS, CDR2 YDEGEE. This CDR3 contains 15 residues. Trimming took 3 bases from V and 8 from J; bases not matched to a gene: 13. The CDR3 DNA is TGTGCCAGCAGCTGTCCACAGGGGAAGTTTGAGGGCTACACCTTC. The encoded protein is CASSCPQGKFEGYTF.

This clone was seen only once. V gene TRBV4-1 combines with J gene TRBJ2-1; 10 nucleotides agree with TRBD1. Germline V CDR1 and CDR2: MGHRA, YSYEKL. J gave up 6 bases and V 1 base, and 9 bases lay outside the gene matches. This CDR3 has 17 amino acids. The CDR3 spells CASSQASGTGDFNEQFF. DNA for the CDR3: TGCGCCAGCAGCCAAGCATCCGGGACAGGGGATTTCAATGAGCAGTTCTTC.

The V gene is TRBV28, the J gene TRBJ2-2; TRBD1 agrees at 9 bases. The germline V gene encodes CDR1 MDHEN and CDR2 SYDVKM. V lost 4 bases and J lost 3; bases outside the gene matches: 3. CDR3 length: 15 amino acids. The CDR3 nucleotides read TGTGCCAGCAGTTATAGGGACAGGGACACCGGGGAGCTGTTTTTT. Amino acid sequence: CASSYRDRDTGELFF.

The V call is TRBV28, the J call TRBJ1-3, with a tentative D call TRBD1 (6 bases). The CDR3 has 15 amino acids. Trimming removed 5 bases at V and 8 bases at J, with 19 bases between. CDR1 MDHEN and CDR2 SYDVKM come from the germline V gene. CDR3 bases: TGTGCCAGCAGTAGTCCGAAGACAGGAACATACACCATATATTTT. It yields the protein CASSSPKTGTYTIYF. Variable domain in full (rest from reference TRBV28 and TRBJ1-3): DVKVTQSSRYLVKRTGEKVFLECVQDMDHENMFWYRQDPGLGLRLIYFSYDVKMKEKGDIPEGYSVSREKKERFSLILESASTNQTSMYLCASSSPKTGTYTIYFGEGSWLTVV.

The chain uses TRBV4-3 and TRBJ2-1; D is undetermined. Germline V CDR1 and CDR2: LGHNA, YSLEER. Trimming left V 0 bases short and J 3 bases short, with 15 bases between. The CDR3 length is 17 residues. DNA for the CDR3: TGCGCCAGCAGCCAAGATCGATGGCGGTCCCTCTACAATGAGCAGTTCTTC. This codes for CASSQDRWRSLYNEQFF.

The chain has TRBV12-5 and TRBJ1-2; a weak D match, TRBD1 (6 bases). Trimming took 2 bases from V and 5 from J, leaving 21 bases between them. Per germline, CDR1 LGHNT and CDR2 FRNRAP. The CDR3 covers 17 residues. In DNA, the CDR3 is TGTGCTAGTGGTTTGCCGATATGGAACAGGGTTGAGTATGGCTACACCTTC. Its protein product is CASGLPIWNRVEYGYTF.

The chain recombines TRBV28 with TRBJ1-1; 8 positions agree with TRBD1. Per germline, CDR1 MDHEN and CDR2 SYDVKM. The J segment lost 1 base and the V segment lost 11 bases, leaving 3 bases of the junction unmatched. The CDR3 loop spans 12 amino acids. In DNA, the CDR3 is TGTGCCGGGGGACAGGCGAACACTGAAGCTTTCTTT. Translated, it gives CAGGQANTEAFF.

The chain links TRBV2 to TRBJ2-7; 7 nucleotides align to TRBD1. After removal of 6 bases from V and 9 bases from J, the junction contained 11 bases not matched to a gene. CDR1 and CDR2 from the germline V gene are SNHLY and FYNNEI. The CDR3 loop spans 13 amino acids. Here the CDR3 reads CASRQDRPPRQYF. The DNA of the CDR3 is TGTGCCAGCAGACAGGACAGGCCGCCTCGGCAGTACTTC.

The J gene is TRBJ1-3, the V gene TRBV6-5; D is unclear. The CDR3 covers 16 residues. V was shortened by 2 bases and J by 0 bases, with 11 bases between the two germline ends. Germline V gene data show CDR1 as MNHEY and CDR2 as SVGAGI. The CDR3 reads CASSYTSGFSGNTIYF. For the CDR3, the DNA is TGTGCCAGCAGTTACACGTCCGGGTTCTCTGGAAACACCATATATTTT.

The chain joins TRBV5-5 to TRBJ1-2, with a tentative D call TRBD1 (6 bases). CDR1 and CDR2 from the germline V gene are SGHKS and YYEKEE (reference sequence). This CDR3 is 18 amino acids long. Trimming left V 3 bases short and J 4 bases short, with 25 bases between. CDR3 nucleotide sequence: TGTGCCAGCAGCTCATACACCCTCTCTGGGGGCGAAGGCTATGGCTACACCTTC. As protein: CASSSYTLSGGEGYGYTF.

This clone has just one count. The chain carries TRBV6-1 and TRBJ2-5, with 7 nucleotides matching TRBD1. This CDR3 has 11 amino acids. The V segment lost 8 bases and the J segment 5 bases; nucleotides outside the gene matches: 2. Germline loops: CDR1 MNHNS, CDR2 SASEGT. The DNA for the CDR3 is TGTGCCAGCGTCAGGGGGGAGACCCAGTACTTC. Amino acids: CASVRGETQYF.

The rearrangement links TRBV15 to TRBJ2-3; possibly TRBD2 for D (6 bases). Trimming took off 5 bases at V and 14 bases at J, with 23 bases between the two ends. Germline V lookup: CDR1 LNHNV, CDR2 YYDKDF (reference sequence). The CDR3 extends over 14 amino acids. The CDR3 bases are TGTGCCACCAGCGGTGAAGTGACGGGGGAGCCGGGGTATTTT. Translated: CATSGEVTGEPGYF.

The chain joins TRBV15 to TRBJ2-5, with D perhaps matching TRBD1 (6 bases). Germline values: CDR1 LNHNV, CDR2 YYDKDF (reference sequence). V was pared by 1 base and J by 2 bases, with 11 bases between. The CDR3 runs 15 residues. In DNA, the CDR3 is TGTGCCACCAGCAGAGGACAGGCCCCTCAAGAGACCCAGTACTTC. This gives the protein CATSRGQAPQETQYF.